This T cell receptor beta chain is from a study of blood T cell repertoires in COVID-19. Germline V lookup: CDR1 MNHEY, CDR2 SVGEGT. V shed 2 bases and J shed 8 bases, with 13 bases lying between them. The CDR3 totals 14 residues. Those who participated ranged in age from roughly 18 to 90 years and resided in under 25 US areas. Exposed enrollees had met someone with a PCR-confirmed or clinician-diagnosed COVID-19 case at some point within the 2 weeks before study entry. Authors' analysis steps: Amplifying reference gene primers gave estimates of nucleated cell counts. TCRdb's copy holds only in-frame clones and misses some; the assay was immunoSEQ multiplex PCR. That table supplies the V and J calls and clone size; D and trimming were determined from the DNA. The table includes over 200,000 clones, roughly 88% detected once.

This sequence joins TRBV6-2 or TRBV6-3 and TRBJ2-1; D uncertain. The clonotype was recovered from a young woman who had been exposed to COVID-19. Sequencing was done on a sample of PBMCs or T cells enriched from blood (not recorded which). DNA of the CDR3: TGTGCCAGCAGTTACGTGGCGATAGCCCATGAGCAGTTCTTC. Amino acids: CASSYVAIAHEQFF.